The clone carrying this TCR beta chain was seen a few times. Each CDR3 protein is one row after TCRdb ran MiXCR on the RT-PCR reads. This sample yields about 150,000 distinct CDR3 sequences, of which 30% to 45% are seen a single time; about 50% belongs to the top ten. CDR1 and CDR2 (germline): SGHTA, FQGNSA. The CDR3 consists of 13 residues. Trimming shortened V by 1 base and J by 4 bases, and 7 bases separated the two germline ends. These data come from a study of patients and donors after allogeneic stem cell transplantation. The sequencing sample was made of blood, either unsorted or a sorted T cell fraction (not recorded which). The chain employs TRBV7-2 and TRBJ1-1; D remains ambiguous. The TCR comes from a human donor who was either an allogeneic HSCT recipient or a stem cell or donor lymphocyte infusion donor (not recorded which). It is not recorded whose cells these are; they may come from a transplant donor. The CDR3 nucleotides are TGTGCCAGCAGCTTAGGGGGTCCCACTGAAGCTTTCTTT. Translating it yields CASSLGGPTEAFF.